This is a list of T cell receptor beta chains from one sample in a study of T cell responses to AZD1222 COVID-19 vaccine. Only in-frame clones appear in the TCRdb table, and some are missing; sequencing was by immunoSEQ multiplex PCR. The sample yields 130,000 to 150,000 clones, approximately 90% seen once. The material was peripheral blood, obtained on day 0 of MenACWY control vaccination. These receptors came from an adult in good health. CDR3s include the opening cysteine and the closing phenylalanine or tryptophan. A D gene is named only where the DNA matches it firmly. Where a row states a size, it is once, few, many or the class of an expanded clone; other rows omit it.

V gene	D gene	J gene	clone size	CDR3 DNA	CDR3 protein
TRBV4-1	-	TRBJ1-3	-	TGCGCCAGCAGCCCCCGACAGGAAATAACTGGAAACACCATATATTTT	CASSPRQEITGNTIYF
TRBV11-2	TRBD1	TRBJ1-3	-	TGTGCCAGCAGCTTTCAACAGGGGGCCTCTGGAAACACCATATATTTT	CASSFQQGASGNTIYF
TRBV4-1	-	TRBJ1-2	-	TGCGCCAGCAGCCAAGTCCGGGACAACTCCTATGGCTACACCTTC	CASSQVRDNSYGYTF
TRBV2	-	TRBJ2-5	once	TGTGCCACCTCCCGAGGGGTTTGGGAGACCCAGTACTTC	CATSRGVWETQYF
TRBV28	-	TRBJ1-6	-	TGTGCCAGCAGTTTAGGGGTTGATTCACCCCTCCACTTT	CASSLGVDSPLHF
TRBV5-8	-	TRBJ2-2	-	TGTGCCAGCAGCTTGGGAGGAGGCCCCGGGGAGCTGTTTTTT	CASSLGGGPGELFF
TRBV19	-	TRBJ2-3	-	TGTGCCAGTAGGTCCGTTGGGGATACGCAGTATTTT	CASRSVGDTQYF
TRBV5-6	TRBD1	TRBJ1-2	few	TGTGCCAGCAGCTCGTCGACAGGGGGCTATGGCTACACCTTC	CASSSSTGGYGYTF
TRBV6-5	-	TRBJ1-6	-	TGTGCCAGCAGTTACTCGATGGGGGACCTCCACTTT	CASSYSMGDLHF
TRBV6-1	TRBD2	TRBJ2-3	-	TGTGCCAGCAGTGAAGGGTGGCGGGAGGGAGATACGCAGTATTTT	CASSEGWREGDTQYF
TRBV30	TRBD2	TRBJ2-5	-	TGTGCCTGGAGTGGGGGAGGGGTAAAGACCCAGTACTTC	CAWSGGGVKTQYF
TRBV5-1	-	TRBJ1-3	-	TGCGCCAGCAGCAATGGACCGAGCTCTGGAAACACCATATATTTT	CASSNGPSSGNTIYF
TRBV2	TRBD2	TRBJ2-3	-	TGTGCCATCAAGCGGGAGAGCGATACGCAGTATTTT	CAIKRESDTQYF
TRBV6-1	TRBD1	TRBJ2-7	-	TGTGCCAGCAGTGAAGGGTTGGGACAGGGGTTTCCCTACGAGCAGTACTTC	CASSEGLGQGFPYEQYF
TRBV5-1	-	TRBJ1-1	-	TGCGCCAGCAGCTTGGGGCCTATGAACACTGAAGCTTTCTTT	CASSLGPMNTEAFF
TRBV9	TRBD2	TRBJ2-1	-	TGTGCCAGCAGCGTAGGGAGCGGGAGTTACAATGAGCAGTTCTTC	CASSVGSGSYNEQFF
TRBV3-1/TRBV3-2	-	TRBJ1-2	-	TGTGCCAGCAGCGACCAGGGGAACTATGGCTACACCTTC	CASSDQGNYGYTF
TRBV7-6	TRBD2	TRBJ2-7	-	TGTGCCAGCAGTCTTAGCGGGGAGACCCTTGACGAGCAGTACTTC	CASSLSGETLDEQYF
TRBV27	TRBD1	TRBJ1-3	-	TGTGCCAGCAGTTTATCGTGGGACAGTCGAAACACCATATATTTT	CASSLSWDSRNTIYF
TRBV9	TRBD1	TRBJ1-6	once	TGTGCCAGCAGCGTAGCTCCGACAGGGAATTCACCCCTCCACTTT	CASSVAPTGNSPLHF
TRBV14	-	TRBJ1-1	-	TGTGCCAGCAGCCAAGGTCTTGCTCACAGGGCGACGGCTTTCTTT	CASSQGLAHRATAFF
TRBV6-5	-	TRBJ1-5	-	TGTGCCACCGGGACGAGGAGCAATCAGCCCCAGCATTTT	CATGTRSNQPQHF
TRBV11-3	TRBD1	TRBJ1-1	-	TGTGCCAGCAGCTGGGACAGGGGCACTGAAGCTTTCTTT	CASSWDRGTEAFF
TRBV9	TRBD1	TRBJ1-2	-	TGTGCCAGCAGCGTAGAGGGGGCCGGGGTTGGCTACACCTTC	CASSVEGAGVGYTF
TRBV12-5	-	TRBJ2-5	-	TGTGCTAGTGGTTTGGGAGGGACCCAGTACTTC	CASGLGGTQYF
TRBV18	TRBD1	TRBJ2-6	-	TGTGCCAGCTCACCACTTTCGGGACAGGGGGCGAACGTCCTGACTTTC	CASSPLSGQGANVLTF
TRBV18	-	TRBJ1-1	once	TGTGCCAGCTCACCTGAACAGTTGAACACTGAAGCTTTCTTT	CASSPEQLNTEAFF
TRBV28	TRBD2	TRBJ2-7	-	TGTGCCAGCGCCCGATGGGCTAGCGGGAGGAGCGAGCAGTACTTC	CASARWASGRSEQYF
TRBV5-5	-	TRBJ1-1	-	TGTGCCAGCAGCTTGTTAACAATCGGAAACACTGAAGCTTTCTTT	CASSLLTIGNTEAFF
TRBV2	-	TRBJ1-5	-	TGTGCCAGCAGTGATCGGAGGCGCAATCAGCCCCAGCATTTT	CASSDRRRNQPQHF
TRBV10-3	-	TRBJ1-1	-	TGTGCCATCAGTGAGGGGGAGCTATGGACGTTT	CAISEGELWTF
TRBV12-5	-	TRBJ1-5	once	TGTGCTAGTGGTTTGGGGGGGGATCAGCCCCAGCATTTT	CASGLGGDQPQHF
TRBV29-1	-	TRBJ1-1	-	TGCAGCGTGCACGAGTATGCTGAAGCTTTCTTT	CSVHEYAEAFF
TRBV24-1	-	TRBJ1-5	-	TGTGCCACCAGTGATTTTGGACAGCCCCAGCATTTT	CATSDFGQPQHF
TRBV5-5	-	TRBJ1-5	-	TGTGCCAGCAGCCTGGTTGGTAGCAACAATCAGCCCCAGCATTTT	CASSLVGSNNQPQHF
TRBV19	-	TRBJ2-7	-	TGTGCCAGTAGTATAGATACATCCTCCTACGAGCAGTACTTC	CASSIDTSSYEQYF
TRBV6-1	-	TRBJ1-1	once	TGTGCCAGCAGTGAATTAGGGAGATTGGTCACTGAAGCTTTCTTT	CASSELGRLVTEAFF
TRBV19	-	TRBJ2-7	-	TGTGCCAGTAGTCCCCAGCCAGACACCTACGAGCAGTACTTC	CASSPQPDTYEQYF
TRBV28	TRBD1	TRBJ2-7	-	TGTGCCAGCACCTGGGACAGGGGCTTATATGAGCAGTACTTC	CASTWDRGLYEQYF
TRBV5-1	-	TRBJ2-5	-	TGCGCCAGCAGCTTGGACACACTGGGGACCCAGTACTTC	CASSLDTLGTQYF
TRBV11-2	-	TRBJ2-7	-	TGTGCCAGCAGCTTAAAGGGCACCTACGAGCAGTACTTC	CASSLKGTYEQYF
TRBV12-3/TRBV12-4	-	TRBJ2-7	-	TGTGCCAGCCGGACACGGGGCTACGAGCAGTACTTC	CASRTRGYEQYF
TRBV7-3	-	TRBJ1-5	-	TGTGCCAGCAGCTTCGGGATGAATCAGCCCCAGCATTTT	CASSFGMNQPQHF
TRBV27	-	TRBJ2-7	-	TGTGCCAGCGGGCTTAGCTCCTACGAGCAGTACTTC	CASGLSSYEQYF
TRBV4-2	-	TRBJ1-2	-	TGTGCCAGCAGCCAAGATCGCTGGGGATGGGGGCGTCGTGACTATGGCTACACCTTC	CASSQDRWGWGRRDYGYTF
TRBV6-5	-	TRBJ1-5	few	TGTGCCAGCATGGACCCCGTTAGGCCCCAGCATTTT	CASMDPVRPQHF
TRBV5-6	TRBD1	TRBJ2-1	-	TGTGCCAGCAGTAGGACAGGGGTTTCCTACAATGAGCAGTTCTTC	CASSRTGVSYNEQFF
TRBV21-1	-	TRBJ2-7	-	TGTGCCAGCAGCAGACCACTAGCGGGACCTTTCGACGAGCAGTACTTC	CASSRPLAGPFDEQYF
TRBV7-9	TRBD2	TRBJ2-2	-	TGTGCCAGCAGCCGGACTAGCGGGAACACCGGGGAGCTGTTTTTT	CASSRTSGNTGELFF
TRBV3-1/TRBV3-2	-	TRBJ1-5	-	TGTGCCAGCAGCCCCGAGTCAGCCAGCAATCAGCCCCAGCATTTT	CASSPESASNQPQHF
TRBV11-2	-	TRBJ1-1	-	TGTGCCAGCAGCTTACAGGGGACATCAAACACTGAAGCTTTCTTT	CASSLQGTSNTEAFF
TRBV5-1	-	TRBJ2-1	-	TGCGCCAGCAGCTTTAGGAAGGGTGAAATATCCTACAATGAGCAGTTCTTC	CASSFRKGEISYNEQFF
TRBV7-9	-	TRBJ2-1	-	TGTGCCAGCAGGGAGGGGGGCAATGAGCAGTTCTTC	CASREGGNEQFF
TRBV12-3/TRBV12-4	-	TRBJ1-2	once	TGTGCCAGCAGTTTTGCAGGGAACTATGGCTACACCTTC	CASSFAGNYGYTF
TRBV2	-	TRBJ1-5	-	TGTGCCAGCAGTTCGGGCGGACGATATCAGCCCCAGCATTTT	CASSSGGRYQPQHF
TRBV30	TRBD1	TRBJ2-1	-	TGTGCCTGGAGTCGACAGGGCCCCTACAATGAGCAGTTCTTC	CAWSRQGPYNEQFF
TRBV7-9	-	TRBJ2-3	once	TGTGCCAGCAGTATGGGTCCTGCCGAATTGCTAGATACGCAGTATTTT	CASSMGPAELLDTQYF
TRBV7-3	-	TRBJ1-3	few	TGTGCCAGCAGCTTAGGTAGTGGCTCTGGAAACACCATATATTTT	CASSLGSGSGNTIYF